The 13 T cell receptor beta chains in this list originate from one sample, sequenced in a study of blood T cells in healthy people across ages (dated by TCRdb to between 2015 and 2017). Library generation was performed with 5' RACE. Sequenced using an Illumina HiSeq 2500. A second PCR of about 6 to 11 cycles was run with a J-beta primer mix and a sample-barcoded 5' primer. TCRdb ran its own pipeline on the public reads, namely fastp trimming at Q25 and MiXCR clone calling, and kept in-frame beta chains. CDR3 protein duplicates are merged, each entry listing the most common genes and DNA. The sample has around 1,600,000 distinct CDR3 sequences on record, about 45% of them singletons. The ten top clones hold just over 4% of the sample. Sequencing used blood. These TCRs come from a woman aged 18-29 years in good health.

This rearrangement joins TRBV13 to TRBJ2-1; no firm D call. The J call is doubtful: the DNA matches TRBJ2-7 better. The CDR3 is made up of 17 amino acids. Looked up from germline, CDR1 is PRHDT and CDR2 is FYEKMQ (reference sequence). The CDR3 region is CASSLRLGIGSYNEQYF. CDR3 sequence (DNA): TGTGCCAGCAGCTTACGGTTAGGAATAGGGTCCTACAATGAGCAGTACTTC.

This rearrangement joins TRBV29-1 to TRBJ1-1, with unresolved D. Germline V CDR1 and CDR2: SQVTM, ANQGSEA. This CDR3 has 11 residues. With 7 bases removed from V and 5 bases from J, the gap between germline ends came to 11 bases. CDR3 region: CSAPGTTEAFF. CDR3 in DNA: TGCAGCGCCCCAGGAACTACTGAAGCTTTCTTT.

This clonotype turned up a few times. This rearrangement joins TRBV10-2 to TRBJ2-1, with 8 nucleotides matching TRBD2. The ends lost 8 bases at V and 8 bases at J; junction bases unmatched: 11. This CDR3 region has 14 residues. CDR1 is WSHSY, CDR2 SAAADI, per germline. The CDR3 region is CASSAGRARDEQFF. Written as DNA, the CDR3 is TGCGCCAGCTCCGCCGGGAGGGCGAGGGATGAGCAGTTCTTC.

The gene calls are TRBV7-8 and TRBJ2-1, with 10 positions matching TRBD2. CDR1 is SGHVS, CDR2 FQNEAQ, per germline. V dropped 5 bases and J dropped 8; count of bases not matched to a gene: 12. The CDR3 is 16 residues long. Here the CDR3 reads CASSLEVSSGRDEQFF. In nucleotides, the CDR3 is TGTGCCAGCAGCCTAGAAGTGTCTAGCGGGAGAGATGAGCAGTTCTTC.

This clonotype occurred a few times. The chain carries TRBV20-1 and TRBJ2-5, with 10 bases fitting TRBD2. Trimming cost V 5 bases and J 11 bases; bases outside gene matches: 14. This CDR3 comprises 14 residues. Germline values: CDR1 DFQATT, CDR2 SNEGSKA (reference sequence). CDR3 nucleotides: TGCAGTGCTCCCCTAGCGGGGGTTTACAATGAGCAGTACTTC. It translates to CSAPLAGVYNEQYF.

J is TRBJ2-7 and V is TRBV6-5, with 7 bases fitting TRBD1. Germline V gene data show CDR1 as MNHEY and CDR2 as SVGAGI. V trimming: 7 bases; J trimming: 3 bases; junction bases outside the gene matches: 9. The CDR3 length is 14 residues. This CDR3 is CASNLQGTGYEQYF. The DNA of the CDR3 is TGTGCCAGCAACTTACAGGGGACCGGCTACGAGCAGTACTTC.

This clonotype occurred a few times. The chain joins TRBV7-8 to TRBJ1-2, with a weak D call TRBD1 (6 bases). Germline assignment: CDR1 SGHVS and CDR2 FQNEAQ. Trimming stripped 0 bases from V and 8 bases from J, with 22 bases between. This CDR3 comprises 17 residues. Here the CDR3 DNA reads TGTGCCAGCAGCTTAGCGAAACAACAGGGTACCCACTTCGGCTACACCTTC. This translates into CASSLAKQQGTHFGYTF.

CDR3 amino acids: CAISEDRVETQYF. The CDR3 coding sequence is TGTGCCATCAGTGAGGACAGGGTGGAGACCCAGTACTTC. This rearrangement joins TRBV10-3 to TRBJ2-5, with 7 bases that match TRBD1. The CDR3 consists of 13 residues. The germline V gene encodes CDR1 ENHRY and CDR2 SYGVKD. J lost 5 bases, V lost 2 bases, and 2 bases had no gene match.

The genes are TRBV28 and TRBJ2-5; D assignment may be TRBD1 or TRBD2 (5 bases each). Germline CDR1 MDHEN, CDR2 SYDVKM. V was pared by 3 bases and J by 5 bases, with 16 bases between. CDR3 length equals 15 residues. The CDR3 region has the DNA TGTGCCAGCAGTTTCCCGGGACGGACAATGGAGACCCAGTACTTC. The encoded protein is CASSFPGRTMETQYF.

The chain uses TRBV11-1 and TRBJ2-7; 8 positions agree with TRBD2. Unmatched junction bases numbered 6, after V lost 6 bases and J lost 2 bases. The CDR3 length is 14 residues. Germline CDR1 reads SGHAT; CDR2 reads FQDESV (reference sequence). Here the CDR3 DNA reads TGTGCCAGCAGGATCACGGGACTAGCCTACGAGCAGTACTTC. Protein product: CASRITGLAYEQYF.

This clonotype was observed a few times. The CDR3 loop is CATSRDSRGPFF. In nucleotides, the CDR3 is TGTGCCACCAGCAGAGATTCCCGGGGACCGTTCTTC. J is TRBJ2-1 and V is TRBV15, with D possibly called TRBD1 or TRBD2 (5 bases each). Trimming cost V 0 bases and J 15 bases, with 12 bases left between them. The CDR3 has 12 residues. Germline V gene sequence: CDR1 LNHNV, CDR2 YYDKDF (reference sequence).

This chain links TRBV7-9 with TRBJ1-4; D unclear. The germline V and J ends were trimmed by 5 bases and 8 bases, with 9 bases remaining between them. CDR1 is SEHNR and CDR2 is FQNEAQ in the germline V gene (reference sequence). This CDR3 spans 12 amino acids. CDR3 DNA: TGTGCCAGCAGCCGCGGGAGGGAAAAACTGTTTTTT. Translating gives CASSRGREKLFF.

The table lists this clonotype with a few counts. This may be a read error: a much more frequent sequence differs by one nucleotide. The chain joins TRBV15 to TRBJ2-3; the match to TRBD2 covers 10 bases. CDR1 is LNHNV and CDR2 is YYDKDF in the germline V gene (reference sequence). V was clipped by 4 bases and J by 5 bases; unmatched bases: 6. This CDR3 spans 15 amino acids. CDR3 DNA sequence: TGTGCCACCAGCATTGAGCGGGGGGGCGAAGATACGCAGTATTTT. This codes for CATSIERGGEDTQYF.